The T cell receptor beta chain described here comes from a study of cytomegalovirus exposure and HLA in healthy donors. Study-wide results and caveats: Fewer than 200 TCR beta chains were listed as cytomegalovirus-associated. Reports indicated that the classifier achieved high specificity and sensitivity in diagnosing cytomegalovirus status. Most TCRs appeared rarely, but some public TCRs recurred in many donors.

Germline V CDR1 and CDR2: SGHDN, FVKESK. The ends lost 1 base at V and 5 bases at J; junction bases unmatched: 6. This CDR3 is built from 15 residues. Note on this clone: Its antigen is still unknown.

TCRdb's table, derived via immunoSEQ multiplex PCR, lists solely in-frame clones and lacks some. The profile shows 150,000 to 200,000 clones, approximately 86% of them singletons. Sequenced: PBMCs. The clonotype was recovered from a woman aged 18-30 years in good health and CMV-seronegative. This chain connects TRBV14 to TRBJ2-7; 9 nucleotides align to TRBD2. For the CDR3, the DNA is TGTGCCAGCAGCCAAGTTGGGACTAGCTACCACGAGCAGTACTTC. Its protein product is CASSQVGTSYHEQYF.